The TCR beta chain under discussion was sequenced for a study of blood T cells in healthy people across ages. Notes on the study in general: Possibly, changes in expanded clonotypes were confounded because donor CMV status was unknown.

Remarks on this clonotype: Antigen unknown.

There were healthy Caucasian individuals from Russia, aged 6 to 90, serving as donors. Total RNA extraction produced at least 5.5 micrograms (per sample) for the study. Using a J-beta primer mix together with a sample-barcoded 5' primer, a second PCR was run for 7 to 11 cycles. MiXCR, run by TCRdb on the 5' RACE reads, gives a single entry per CDR3 protein. This sample has 850,000 to 1,000,000 distinct CDR3 sequences, with under 50% found just once. Per germline, CDR1 SGDLS and CDR2 YYNGEE. Between the trimmed V and J ends, which lost 1 base and 3 bases, there was a span of 15 bases. This CDR3 comprises 16 residues.

The sequence was collected from a man aged 30 to 39 in good health. The sample was blood. The chain uses TRBV9 and TRBJ2-3, with D possibly matching TRBD2 (6 bases). This chain's CDR3 is CASSVLGAGLTDTQYF. The CDR3 DNA reads TGTGCCAGCAGCGTACTAGGAGCGGGCCTTACAGATACGCAGTATTTT.